Listed below are T cell receptor beta chains from one sample, sequenced in a study of CD8 T cells in Susac syndrome. MiXCR, run by TCRdb on the immunoSEQ multiplex PCR reads, gives a single entry per CDR3 protein. Of about 200,000 distinct CDR3 sequences listed, 90% to 95% were seen once; the top ten hold about 0.087%. Sequenced input: CD4+ T cells from PBMCs. The receptors originated from a human donor with multiple sclerosis. Each CDR3 is given with its conserved first and last residue. D genes are given only for firm matches. Clone sizes are given selectively: once, few, many, or a class where the clone is expanded.

NA,TRBV6-5,TRBJ1-1,NA,CASRTARGTEAFF,TGTGCCAGCAGAACAGCAAGGGGCACTGAAGCTTTCTTT
NA,TRBV20-1,TRBJ2-3,TRBD2,CSAGGVRTDTQYF,TGCAGTGCTGGGGGGGTCCGCACAGATACGCAGTATTTT
NA,TRBV7-9,TRBJ1-5,NA,CASSLVVGYSNQPQHF,TGTGCCAGCAGCTTAGTCGTTGGCTATAGCAATCAGCCCCAGCATTTT
NA,TRBV7-9,TRBJ1-6,NA,CASSFPYNSPLHF,TGTGCCAGCAGCTTTCCTTATAATTCACCCCTCCACTTT
NA,TRBV13,TRBJ2-5,NA,CASSLVTGAAETQYF,TGTGCCAGCAGTTTAGTGACAGGCGCCGCAGAGACCCAGTACTTC
NA,TRBV9,TRBJ2-3,NA,CASSVEGTDTQYF,TGTGCCAGCAGCGTCGAGGGTACAGATACGCAGTATTTT
NA,TRBV12-3/TRBV12-4,TRBJ2-3,NA,CASSWRGADTQYF,TGTGCCAGCAGTTGGAGGGGTGCAGATACGCAGTATTTT
NA,TRBV3-1,TRBJ2-5,NA,CASSLYQTKNTQYF,TGTGCCAGCAGCCTATACCAAACGAAGAATACCCAGTACTTC
NA,TRBV29-1,TRBJ1-5,TRBD1,CSVWDRGVGQPQHF,TGCAGCGTTTGGGACAGGGGTGTTGGGCAGCCCCAGCATTTT
NA,TRBV7-3,TRBJ2-5,TRBD1,CASSFGTGSETQYF,TGTGCCAGCAGCTTCGGGACAGGGTCTGAGACCCAGTACTTC
NA,TRBV11-2,TRBJ1-1,NA,CASSLRVDNRANTEAFF,TGTGCCAGCAGCTTAAGGGTTGACAATCGGGCTAACACTGAAGCTTTCTTT
NA,TRBV29-1,TRBJ1-1,NA,CSVRSPAGANTEAFF,TGCAGCGTTCGGTCCCCCGCAGGGGCGAACACTGAAGCTTTCTTT
NA,TRBV20-1,TRBJ2-7,NA,CSASGSTLSYEQYF,TGCAGTGCCTCGGGCTCGACCCTATCCTACGAGCAGTACTTC
NA,TRBV20-1,TRBJ2-7,NA,CSASSGDGYEQYF,TGCAGTGCTTCCTCGGGAGACGGGTACGAGCAGTACTTC
NA,TRBV11-2,TRBJ2-1,NA,CASSADSRPTEGEQFF,TGTGCCAGCAGCGCGGACAGCCGACCTACGGAGGGTGAGCAGTTCTTC
NA,TRBV12-3/TRBV12-4,TRBJ2-4,TRBD2,CASSLGTSGRYIQYF,TGTGCCAGCAGTTTAGGGACTAGCGGGAGGTACATTCAGTACTTC
NA,TRBV4-2,TRBJ1-5,TRBD1,CASSQVNRGDQPQHF,TGTGCCAGCAGCCAAGTCAACAGGGGAGATCAGCCCCAGCATTTT
NA,TRBV2,TRBJ2-3,NA,CASSAPGPGILDTQYF,TGTGCCAGCAGTGCTCCGGGACCCGGGATTCTCGATACGCAGTATTTT
NA,TRBV5-1,TRBJ2-1,TRBD1,CASSYPPGTRDRAYNEQFF,TGCGCCAGCAGCTATCCCCCTGGGACCAGGGACAGGGCGTACAATGAGCAGTTCTTC
NA,TRBV7-2,TRBJ2-5,NA,CASSQIGEETQYF,TGTGCCAGCAGCCAAATAGGAGAAGAGACCCAGTACTTC
NA,TRBV5-4,TRBJ1-1,NA,CAVQQEGFTEAFF,TGTGCCGTCCAGCAGGAAGGGTTCACTGAAGCTTTCTTT
NA,TRBV5-4,TRBJ2-5,NA,CASTSVQGAETQYF,TGTGCCAGCACCTCGGTACAGGGCGCAGAGACCCAGTACTTC
NA,TRBV5-1,TRBJ2-5,NA,CASSSGTPLETQYF,TGCGCCAGCAGCTCCGGGACTCCGCTGGAGACCCAGTACTTC
NA,TRBV5-6,TRBJ2-5,NA,CASITSKSFETQYF,TGTGCCAGCATCACCTCCAAGTCGTTCGAGACCCAGTACTTC
once,TRBV29-1,TRBJ2-2,TRBD1,CSVGFFRGQGNTGELFF,TGCAGCGTTGGGTTCTTTCGGGGACAGGGGAACACCGGGGAGCTGTTTTTT